This TCR beta chain was sequenced for a study of T cell responses to AZD1222 COVID-19 vaccine. The length of the CDR3 is 15 residues. Germline lookup yields CDR1 SGHRS and CDR2 YFSETQ. The ends lost 0 bases at V and 0 bases at J; junction bases unmatched: 2. Method: immunoSEQ multiplex PCR; TCRdb's copy keeps in-frame clones and lacks some. The sample lists 120,000 or so clones, roughly nine tenths occurring once. This receptor was identified in an adult in good health. This sample comprised peripheral blood, obtained on day 0 of AZD1222 vaccination. This chain links TRBV5-1 with TRBJ2-7; 8 bases line up with TRBD2. The CDR3 DNA reads TGCGCCAGCAGCTTGGCAAGCGGGAGCTCCTACGAGCAGTACTTC. Translation gives CASSLASGSSYEQYF.